This T cell receptor beta chain was captured in a study of cytomegalovirus exposure and HLA in healthy donors. Turning to the study itself: There were several hundred genotyped donors. Of these, 75% to 85% fell in the genetic ancestry cluster associated with self-reported Caucasian donors.

Study findings and constraints: The study labeled 150 or so TCR beta chains cytomegalovirus-associated.

Looked up from germline, CDR1 is MNHEY and CDR2 is SMNVEV (reference sequence). Trimming shortened V by 3 bases and J by 2 bases, and 15 bases separated the two germline ends. CDR3 size: 16 residues. Of note for this clone: Its target is unknown.

Primers for the PCR totalled 60 Vbeta and 13 Jbeta. Only in-frame clones appear in the TCRdb table, and some are missing; sequencing was by immunoSEQ multiplex PCR. The table shows around 160,000 clones, with around two thirds occurring only once. This TCR was recovered from a man over 45 in good health and CMV-seronegative. The material sequenced was PBMCs. The V call is TRBV27, the J call TRBJ2-3, with D possibly TRBD1 on 6 matching bases. The CDR3 nucleotides are TGTGCCAGCAGTTTTTTGGGGGCTCAGGCCACAGATACGCAGTATTTT. Its protein product is CASSFLGAQATDTQYF.